This T cell receptor (beta chain) was recovered during a study of T cell clones after liver transplantation (dated by TCRdb to the late 2010s). Concerning the study at large: Samples were obtained from ITN030ST, a randomized trial in which withdrawal of immunosuppression was attempted within 2 years of liver transplantation. Donor-reactive T cell clones were identified by TCRbeta sequencing following a pre-transplant mixed lymphocyte reaction and were subsequently tracked in post-transplant blood. Blood samples were collected pre-transplant, pre-randomization before withdrawal, and post-randomization after either full withdrawal or failed withdrawal. The studied cohort comprised 8 liver transplant recipients, 3 classified as tolerant and 5 as non-tolerant. Of the eight recipients, three were HCV-positive, while the remaining recipients had been transplanted for non-autoimmune, non-viral indications. Tolerance was defined as complete immunosuppression withdrawal for at least one year with no rise in liver enzymes beyond twice the upper limit of normal. Third party-reactive TCRbeta sequences from pre-transplant MLRs were also identified as an antigen-independent comparator for donor-reactive sequences. The subjects received no induction therapy and were kept on standard immunosuppression until randomization at 12-24 months post-transplant. The investigation overall reported the following: The conclusions were considered preliminary, being limited by small, heterogeneous patient numbers and non-standardized post-transplant time points. In a couple of subjects, low numbers of available donor cells limited the measurable donor-reactive repertoire. Because no allograft tissue specimens were available, donor-reactive T cells may have migrated into the graft instead of being deleted. The decline in donor-reactive sequences exceeded the decline in third party-reactive sequences, suggesting partial antigen-specific deletion that was unrelated to withdrawal success. Once repertoire turnover was taken into account, donor-reactive detection showed a significant reduction for CD4 in 7 of 8 subjects and for CD8 in 8 of 8. In most of the 8 subjects, regardless of tolerance or HCV status, circulating donor-reactive CD4 TCRbeta sequences dropped significantly post-transplant.

Using immunoSEQ, frozen genomic DNA was subjected to high-throughput TCRbeta CDR3 sequencing, a process that included PCR amplification, mapping, bias correction and internal controls. The study's processing was this. Productive rearrangements were kept, and unique TCRbeta sequences were defined by CDR3 nucleotide sequence plus V and J gene. Donor-reactive sequences required at least 5-fold expansion in CFSE-low cells versus unstimulated pre-transplant cells and at least 0.01% frequency. Per-subject minimum frequency thresholds, based on the lowest-template unstimulated sample, ensured at least 90% detection power. Jensen-Shannon divergence between the top 1000 TCRbeta sequences post- versus pre-transplant served as the measure of repertoire turnover. Two-sided Fisher's exact tests were used to test for changes in how often donor-reactive sequences were detected. The table comes from immuneACCESS by way of TCRdb, which keeps in-frame sequences with V and J called. Part of the clones is missing from these tables; in studies checked, under half for an unresolved V gene and the rest for unknown reasons. The D gene and trimming were derived from the DNA, and the V and J assignments and clone size from that table. Present in this sample are roughly 80,000 clones, about 82% of which were seen just once. Around 0.5% of the sample is held by the ten biggest clonotypes.

This clone was counted once. Its antigen remains undetermined. Base qualities are not recorded, but no much larger clone differs from it by a single base. Thawed unstimulated PBMCs were stained for CD3, CD4 and CD8 and FACS-sorted into CD3+CD4+ and CD3+CD8+ populations. Each of the 8 studied subjects was randomized to immunosuppression withdrawal. The Qiagen DNeasy Blood and Tissue Kit was used for isolation of genomic DNA. The CDR3 measures 14 amino acids from cysteine to phenylalanine. The sequence is cut down to CDR3 DNA, 42 bases in frame from base 1. V is reduced by 7 bases and J by 0 bases, leaving a spacing of 10 bases between them. In the germline V gene, CDR1 corresponds to SNHLY and CDR2 to FYNNEI.

The sequence was obtained from a human patient who received a liver transplant. After a transplant, some T cells may be the graft donor's own cells. The receptor chain draws on TRBV2 and TRBJ2-1; the D gene is unclear. The starting material was CD4+ T cells from blood, obtained almost 47 months after liver transplant. CDR3 region: CASISANSYNEQFF. The DNA is TGTGCCAGCATCAGCGCCAACTCCTACAATGAGCAGTTCTTC.